The 4 T cell receptor beta chains below come from one sample, sequenced in a study of shared clonotypes between healthy human individuals. Repertoires were generated with immunoSEQ multiplex PCR, while TCRdb's copy carries only in-frame clones and drops some. The sample contains 2.3 million or so clones, approximately 95% of which appear only once. The specimen was naive CD4+ T cells from PBMCs. Documented subset: CD45RA+ positively selected. The receptors stem from a young man in good health. Some clones in this sample may be carry-over from other donors' samples.

This clone was picked up one time. J is TRBJ2-7 and V is TRBV5-6, with a tentative D call TRBD2 (6 bases). V dropped 1 base and J dropped 6 bases, with 11 bases sitting between them. This CDR3 contains 13 residues. In germline, CDR1 is SGHDT, CDR2 YYEEEE. The CDR3 loop is CASSLSWRGEQYF. The CDR3 DNA reads TGTGCCAGCAGCTTGTCTTGGAGGGGCGAGCAGTACTTC.

About this clone: Distinct nucleotide sequences in the sample also encode this CDR3. The chain joins TRBV7-2 to TRBJ2-2; no definite D call. V was trimmed by 1 base and J by 5 bases, leaving 5 bases between them. This CDR3 is 13 amino acids long. From germline, CDR1 is SGHTA and CDR2 FQGNSA. CDR3 loop: CASSLDRTGELFF. The CDR3 coding sequence is TGTGCCAGCAGCTTAGACCGAACCGGGGAGCTGTTTTTT. Together with reference TRBV7-2 and TRBJ2-2, the CDR3 gives the full variable domain: GAGVSQSPSNKVTEKGKDVELRCDPISGHTALYWYRQSLGQGLEFLIYFQGNSAPDKSGLPSDRFSAERTGGSVSTLTIQRTQQEDSAVYLCASSLDRTGELFFGEGSRLTVL.

The gene calls are TRBV6-7 and TRBJ2-1, with D maybe TRBD2 (6 bases). TRBV6-7 is labeled an ORF, and its function is uncertain. Trimming pared 6 bases from V and 3 bases from J, leaving 24 bases between. The CDR3 contains 18 residues. The CDR3 coding sequence is TGTGCCAGCAGCCGCGGCAGCCCTGGAGGGCCGTTCTACAATGAGCAGTTCTTC. As protein: CASSRGSPGGPFYNEQFF.

V usage is TRBV11-2 and J usage is TRBJ2-1, with 13 bases lining up with TRBD2. CDR3 length equals 16 residues. CDR1 SGHAT and CDR2 FQNNGV come from the germline V gene. The junction had 8 bases not matched to a gene; V was cut back by 6 bases and J by 6 bases. The CDR3 DNA is TGTGCCAGCAGACCTCCCGGACTAGCGGGAGCCAATGAGCAGTTCTTC. Translating gives CASRPPGLAGANEQFF.